The subject of this entry is one TCR beta chain. Its antigen is unidentified. This specimen comes from a study of cytomegalovirus exposure and HLA in healthy donors. Study details: From HLA-typed donors, an early data release held some 80 million unique TCRs.

The study, taken as a whole, reports: When a later analysis was performed, an Asian-associated ancestry cluster reportedly had fewer N-insertions than the roughly 700-donor mean. Near-uniform donor sequencing depth was presumed by presence/absence analyses.

In the PCR, 60 Vbeta and 13 Jbeta primers were used. Here immunoSEQ multiplex PCR was the method, and the copy in TCRdb shows in-frame clones only, minus some. This repertoire comprises 110,000 to 150,000 clones; its ten largest clones make up about 0.96%. The TCR was taken from a male donor in good health and CMV-seronegative. The sequenced material came from PBMCs.

Here the CDR3 DNA reads TGTGCCAGCAGCTTATTTGGACTCAATTCACCCCTCCACTTT. Its protein product is CASSLFGLNSPLHF. V usage is TRBV7-2 and J usage is TRBJ1-6, with D unclear. V lost 2 bases and J lost 7, with 9 bases in between. CDR3 length equals 14 residues. Looked up from germline, CDR1 is SGHTA and CDR2 is FQGNSA. Combining the CDR3 with reference TRBV7-2 and TRBJ1-6 gives the whole variable domain GAGVSQSPSNKVTEKGKDVELRCDPISGHTALYWYRQSLGQGLEFLIYFQGNSAPDKSGLPSDRFSAERTGGSVSTLTIQRTQQEDSAVYLCASSLFGLNSPLHFGNGTRLTVT.